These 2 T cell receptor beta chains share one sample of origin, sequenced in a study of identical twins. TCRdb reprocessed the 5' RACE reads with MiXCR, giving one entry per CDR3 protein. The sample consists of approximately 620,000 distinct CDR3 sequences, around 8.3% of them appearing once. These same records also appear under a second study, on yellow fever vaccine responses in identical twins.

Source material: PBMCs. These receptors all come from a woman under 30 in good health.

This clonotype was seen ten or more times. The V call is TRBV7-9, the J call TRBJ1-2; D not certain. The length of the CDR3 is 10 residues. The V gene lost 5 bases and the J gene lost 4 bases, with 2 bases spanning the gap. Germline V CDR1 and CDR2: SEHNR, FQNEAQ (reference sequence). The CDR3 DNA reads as TGTGCCAGCAGCCTCTATGGCTACACCTTC. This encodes CASSLYGYTF. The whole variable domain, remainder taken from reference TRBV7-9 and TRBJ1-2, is DTGVSQNPRHKITKRGQNVTFRCDPISEHNRLYWYRQTLGQGPEFLTYFQNEAQLEKSRLLSDRFSAERPKGSFSTLEIQRTEQGDSAMYLCASSLYGYTFGSGTRLTVV.

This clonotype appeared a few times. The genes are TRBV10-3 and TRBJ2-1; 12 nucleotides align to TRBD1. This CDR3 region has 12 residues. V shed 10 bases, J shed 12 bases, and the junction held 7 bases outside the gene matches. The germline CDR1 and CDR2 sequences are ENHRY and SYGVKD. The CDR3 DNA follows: TGTGCCAGTGGGACAGGGGGCCCTGGGCAGTTCTTC. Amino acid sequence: CASGTGGPGQFF.